The sequence of this T cell receptor (beta chain) was determined in a study of shared clonotypes between healthy human individuals. Overall study findings and caveats: Sampling covered blood only; tissue repertoires likely differ.

This CDR3 spans 16 amino acids. The germline V gene has CDR1 SGHDT and CDR2 YYEEEE. Trimming took off 0 bases at V and 3 bases at J, with 15 bases between the two ends. Clones were read by immunoSEQ multiplex PCR, and TCRdb kept only the in-frame ones, dropping some. The top ten clones hold 8.5% to 12% of a sample with around 340,000 clones, roughly 70% of them seen once. Comment on this clone: Its antigen is unknown.

Sample: memory CD4+ T cells sorted from blood. Noted subset: CD45RA-negative fraction. V and J are TRBV5-6 and TRBJ1-2; tentatively, D is TRBD1 (5 bases). This TCR was recovered from a man younger than 40 in good health. CDR3 nucleotide sequence: TGTGCCAGCAGCTTGGACGGACGGAGGGGACACTATGGCTACACCTTC. This gives the protein CASSLDGRRGHYGYTF.